The sample holds many counts of the clone carrying this TCR beta chain. Its antigen remains unknown. CDR1 and CDR2 from the germline V gene are LNHNV and YYDKDF (reference sequence). The CDR3 contains 15 residues. The V end lost 0 bases, the J end lost 6 bases, and 13 bases lay between the germline ends. TCRdb re-analysed the reads in MiXCR, keeping a single row per CDR3 protein. The sample lists 500,000 to 600,000 distinct CDR3 sequences; about 15% were seen once. This sample was included in a study of T cell repertoires in cytomegalovirus infection. Looking at the study overall: Public TCR beta signatures provided an indication of both CMV infection and a matching HLA type.

Study-level results: The ex vivo response was dominated by HLA-C-restricted CMV-specific TCR beta clonotypes.

The chain uses TRBV15 and TRBJ2-3; D might be TRBD1 (6 bases). Sequenced: CD8+ T cells from PBMCs. The sequence came from a human donor in good health (CMV status not recorded). Some clones in this sample may be carry-over from other donors' samples. The CDR3 DNA sequence: TGTGCCACCAGCAGAGATCAGGGGTCTACGGATACGCAGTATTTT. As protein: CATSRDQGSTDTQYF.